These 23 T cell receptor beta chains were all obtained from the same sample, sequenced in a study of OX40 agonist ivuxolimab in advanced cancers. This table comes from immunoSEQ multiplex PCR, and its TCRdb copy is limited to in-frame clones, with some not included. The table records 40,000 to 55,000 clones, roughly 90% of them present only once. The sequenced sample was CD4+ or CD8+ T cells sorted from blood, obtained in a trial of the OX40 agonist ivuxolimab. The receptors here all came from an adult with an advanced solid tumor such as melanoma, head and neck, liver or kidney cancer.

This chain joins TRBV5-1 and TRBJ2-7, with 10 nucleotides matching TRBD2. The V gene's germline CDR1 is SGHRS and CDR2 YFSETQ. Trimming cost V 4 bases and J 4 bases; bases outside gene matches: 5. The CDR3 sequence is 14 residues long. The CDR3 nucleotides are TGCGCCAGCAGCCCGCTAGCGGGGGAGTACGAGCAGTACTTC. Residues: CASSPLAGEYEQYF.

The DNA of the CDR3 is TGTGCCAGCACCCCGTTCAGGGACTACGAGCAGTACTTC. It is translated as CASTPFRDYEQYF. The chain links TRBV6-5 to TRBJ2-7; weak D call: TRBD1 (5 bases). The CDR3 is 13 residues long. The germline CDR1 and CDR2 sequences are MNHEY and SVGAGI. Trimming took 7 bases from V and 3 from J, leaving 13 bases between them.

The rearrangement links TRBV12-1 to TRBJ2-2; the DNA was not used to check the table's D call, TRBD1. TRBV12-1 is annotated as a pseudogene. CDR3 size: 16 residues. In nucleotides, the CDR3 is TGTGCCAGCAGCTTTCCGGACAGGGGTACCACCGGGGAGCTGTTTTTT. As protein: CASSFPDRGTTGELFF.

V and J are TRBV10-3 and TRBJ1-6; D is undetermined. The V end lost 2 bases, the J end lost 8 bases, and 4 bases lay between the germline ends. Germline V gives CDR1 ENHRY, CDR2 SYGVKD. The CDR3 spans 12 residues. The CDR3 loop is CAISETDSPLHF. The CDR3 region has the DNA TGTGCCATCAGTGAGACAGATTCACCCCTCCACTTT.

V gene TRBV18 combines with J gene TRBJ2-5; TRBD2 matches at 7 bases. Germline V gene lookup returns CDR1 KGHSH and CDR2 LQKENI. The junction had 10 bases not matched to a gene; V was cut back by 3 bases and J by 0 bases. The CDR3 is 17 residues long. The CDR3 region is CASSPLGARGYQETQYF. CDR3 in DNA: TGTGCCAGCTCACCTTTGGGCGCGCGGGGGTACCAAGAGACCCAGTACTTC.

The chain combines TRBV18 with TRBJ2-5, with TRBD2 identical over 8 bases. The CDR3 is 15 residues long. The V gene end was trimmed by 0 bases and the J gene end by 5 bases; junction bases not matched to a gene: 5. Germline CDR1 reads KGHSH; CDR2 reads LQKENI. CDR3 protein: CASSPPGLGSETQYF. The DNA for the CDR3 is TGTGCCAGCTCACCACCGGGACTAGGATCCGAGACCCAGTACTTC.

In its sample, this clone was seen once. The rearrangement uses TRBV30 and TRBJ2-7; the D gene is possibly TRBD1 (6 bases). V lost 3 bases to trimming and J lost 3 bases, with 15 bases between them. The CDR3 has 14 residues. The germline CDR1 and CDR2 sequences are GTSNPN and SVGIG (reference sequence). The CDR3 is CAWSTGMGSYEQYF. In DNA, the CDR3 is TGTGCCTGGAGCACAGGGATGGGGAGCTACGAGCAGTACTTC.

The rearrangement links TRBV6-6 to TRBJ1-1; D gene ambiguous. Germline V gives CDR1 MNHNY, CDR2 SVGAGI (reference sequence). Trimming removed 0 bases at V and 1 base at J, with 3 bases between. The CDR3 runs 13 residues. CDR3 loop: CASSYSQNTEAFF. CDR3 bases: TGTGCCAGCAGTTACTCGCAGAACACTGAAGCTTTCTTT.

This clone was seen a few times. The junction departs from germline at one end; a sequencing error may be responsible. V gene TRBV5-1 combines with J gene TRBJ2-2; 7 bases line up with TRBD2. The CDR3 has 14 amino acids. Germline CDR1 SGHRS, CDR2 YFSETQ. CDR3 sequence reads: CASSLPGGTGELFF. The CDR3 DNA is TGTGCCAGCAGCTTGCCGGGGGGTACCGGGGAGCTGTTTTTT. The full variable domain, completed using reference TRBV5-1 and TRBJ2-2, is KAGVTQTPRYLIKTRGQQVTLSCSPISGHRSVSWYQQTPGQGLQFLFEYFSETQRNKGNFPGRFSGRQFSNSRSEMNVSTLELGDSALYLCASSLPGGTGELFFGEGSRLTVL.

This chain joins TRBV4-1 and TRBJ1-3, with 8 nucleotides matching TRBD1. The germline CDR1 and CDR2 sequences are MGHRA and YSYEKL. The ends lost 6 bases at V and 4 bases at J; junction bases unmatched: 20. CDR3 length: 19 amino acids. CDR3 loop: CASRPGTGGGFGSGNTIYF. CDR3 sequence (DNA): TGCGCCAGCAGACCCGGGACAGGCGGTGGGTTTGGATCCGGAAACACCATATATTTT.

The rearrangement uses TRBV5-1 and TRBJ1-1, with unresolved D. The CDR3 loop spans 13 amino acids. Germline V CDR1 and CDR2: SGHRS, YFSETQ. Trimming shortened V by 4 bases and J by 2 bases, and 9 bases separated the two germline ends. The CDR3 nucleotides are TGCGCCAGCAGCCCGTATACTAACACTGAAGCTTTCTTT. Amino acids: CASSPYTNTEAFF.

The chain couples TRBV5-4 to TRBJ1-2; D unresolved. CDR3 length: 13 amino acids. CDR1 and CDR2 from the germline V gene are SGHNT and YYREEE (reference sequence). Trimming left V 1 base short and J 3 bases short, with 7 bases between. The CDR3 nucleotides read TGTGCCAGCAGCTTGAAGGGCTACTATGGCTACACCTTC. Translated: CASSLKGYYGYTF.

In its sample, this clone was seen once. The rearrangement links TRBV5-1 to TRBJ1-4; TRBD1 matches at 7 bases. The germline gives CDR1 SGHRS, CDR2 YFSETQ. Trimming at V came to 5 bases and at J to 3 bases, leaving 4 bases not matched to a gene. This CDR3 comprises 14 residues. The DNA for the CDR3 is TGCGCCAGCAGACCGGGACAGCCTAATGAAAAACTGTTTTTT. Residues: CASRPGQPNEKLFF.

This chain links TRBV10-3 with TRBJ1-3; possible D gene TRBD1, 5 bases. The germline gives CDR1 ENHRY, CDR2 SYGVKD. The V end lost 9 bases, the J end lost 4 bases, and 10 bases lay between the germline ends. The CDR3 extends over 12 amino acids. Here the CDR3 DNA reads TGTGCCATAAGGGACCAGGGAAACACCATATATTTT. Residues: CAIRDQGNTIYF.

The rearrangement links TRBV10-3 to TRBJ2-3; 7 positions agree with TRBD2. Per the germline V gene, CDR1 is ENHRY and CDR2 is SYGVKD. The CDR3 is 14 residues long. V dropped 10 bases and J dropped 0; count of bases not matched to a gene: 7. DNA for the CDR3: TGTGCCACGAGTGGGGGGGGGAGCACAGATACGCAGTATTTT. Residues: CATSGGGSTDTQYF.

The chain uses TRBV28 and TRBJ2-3, with D possibly matching TRBD2 (6 bases). Germline loops: CDR1 MDHEN, CDR2 SYDVKM. The CDR3 length is 13 residues. V gave up 5 bases and J gave up 6 bases, with 12 bases separating them. The CDR3 loop reads CASSGGGSDTQYF. In DNA, the CDR3 is TGTGCCAGCAGTGGTGGAGGGTCCGATACGCAGTATTTT. Based on the CDR3 plus reference TRBV28 and TRBJ2-3, the full variable domain is DVKVTQSSRYLVKRTGEKVFLECVQDMDHENMFWYRQDPGLGLRLIYFSYDVKMKEKGDIPEGYSVSREKKERFSLILESASTNQTSMYLCASSGGGSDTQYFGPGTRLTVL.

This chain joins TRBV7-8 and TRBJ1-1; a possible D gene is TRBD1 (5 bases). The V and J ends lost 2 bases and 9 bases respectively, with 19 bases between them. The CDR3 spans 15 residues. Germline V gives CDR1 SGHVS, CDR2 FQNEAQ. The CDR3 DNA follows: TGTGCCAGCAGCTTACAAGGGCAGGGAATATCTAAAGCTTTCTTT. It yields the protein CASSLQGQGISKAFF. Complete variable domain (other parts from reference TRBV7-8 and TRBJ1-1): GAGVSQSPRYKVAKRGQDVALRCDPISGHVSLFWYQQALGQGPEFLTYFQNEAQLDKSGLPSDRFFAERPEGSVSTLKIQRTQQEDSAVYLCASSLQGQGISKAFFGQGTRLTVV.

This clone turned up a few times. CDR3 in amino acids: CASSRGALETQYF. CDR3 nucleotide sequence: TGTGCCAGCTCGCGGGGGGCTTTGGAGACCCAGTACTTC. The chain combines TRBV2 with TRBJ2-5; 8 positions agree with TRBD2. Germline V lookup: CDR1 SNHLY, CDR2 FYNNEI. This CDR3 region has 13 residues. V shed 8 bases and J 5 bases; nucleotides not matched to a gene: 7.

This clone was recorded once. CDR3 nucleotide sequence: TGTGCCAGTAGTATGGGACAGGGCACAGATACGCAGTATTTT. Translation gives CASSMGQGTDTQYF. V is TRBV19 and J is TRBJ2-3; 8 bases are shared with TRBD1. From germline, CDR1 is LNHDA and CDR2 SQIVND (reference sequence). Trimming took 3 bases from V and 1 from J; bases not matched to a gene: 0. The CDR3 has 14 residues.

The chain carries TRBV5-4 and TRBJ1-2, with a weak D call TRBD1 (5 bases). The ends were cut back, 1 base at V and 8 bases at J, with 15 bases in the middle. CDR1 and CDR2 from the germline V gene are SGHNT and YYREEE (reference sequence). The CDR3 runs 14 residues. Here the CDR3 reads CASSLIDTREGYTF. DNA of the CDR3: TGTGCCAGCAGCTTGATCGACACCAGGGAGGGCTACACCTTC.

A remark on this clone: At the DNA level, this CDR3 is encoded by other sequences in the same sample as well. The rearrangement uses TRBV27 and TRBJ1-1, with D unclear. With 5 bases removed from V and 4 bases from J, the gap between germline ends came to 17 bases. There are 15 residues in the CDR3. Germline V gene sequence: CDR1 MNHEY, CDR2 SMNVEV (reference sequence). The CDR3 loop reads CASSPWGKGGTEAFF. As DNA, the CDR3 is TGTGCCAGCAGTCCATGGGGTAAAGGAGGCACTGAAGCTTTCTTT.

This clone was seen once. The chain recombines TRBV29-1 with TRBJ1-2; 8 bases align to TRBD1. Germline CDR1 reads SQVTM; CDR2 reads ANQGSEA. Trimming at V came to 4 bases and at J to 9 bases, leaving 19 bases not matched to a gene. The CDR3 consists of 16 residues. CDR3 sequence reads: CSVGGTGEGLYGSYTF. DNA for the CDR3: TGCAGCGTTGGGGGGACAGGCGAGGGACTTTATGGTAGCTACACCTTC.

This sequence joins TRBV30 and TRBJ1-6; D is perhaps TRBD1 (6 bases). Germline V gives CDR1 GTSNPN, CDR2 SVGIG (reference sequence). The ends were cut back, 0 bases at V and 6 bases at J, with 6 bases in the middle. This CDR3 is built from 13 residues. The CDR3 loop is CAWSVQGNSPLHF. The DNA of the CDR3 is TGTGCCTGGAGTGTACAGGGTAATTCACCCCTCCACTTT.